A single sample gave rise to the 17 T cell receptor beta chains below, sequenced in a study of shared clonotypes between healthy human individuals. Profiled with immunoSEQ multiplex PCR; TCRdb holds only in-frame clones, not every one. The table lists roughly 110,000 clones, approximately 70% of them singletons. The sequencing sample was made of memory CD8+ T cells sorted from blood. The subset denotes: CD45RO+ cells pooled with CCR7-negative TemRA cells. These receptors were obtained from a woman aged 25-40 years in good health.

This clone was detected a few times. This chain uses TRBV11-2 with TRBJ2-3, with a possible D match to TRBD2 (5 bases). V was cut by 1 base and J by 11 bases, with 7 bases left in between. This CDR3 is 11 amino acids long. Germline V gene sequence: CDR1 SGHAT, CDR2 FQNNGV. This CDR3 reads CASSLAGGQYF. In DNA form, the CDR3 reads TGTGCCAGCAGCTTAGCCGGAGGGCAGTATTTT.

This clone was seen more than once but under ten times. The V call is TRBV25-1, the J call TRBJ2-1, with TRBD2 matching over 8 bases. V lost 3 bases to trimming and J lost 5 bases; unmatched junction nucleotides: 9. The length of the CDR3 is 16 residues. CDR1 is MGHDK, CDR2 SYGVNS, per germline. CDR3 loop: CASSEPKRERDNEQFF. CDR3 coding DNA: TGTGCCAGCAGTGAGCCCAAGCGGGAGCGGGACAATGAGCAGTTCTTC.

This rearrangement joins TRBV30 to TRBJ2-7; D assignment may be TRBD1 or TRBD2 (5 bases each). The CDR3 has 15 amino acids. V shed 0 bases and J shed 1 base, with 13 bases lying between them. The germline V gene has CDR1 GTSNPN and CDR2 SVGIG (reference sequence). The CDR3 DNA reads TGTGCCTGGAGTGTACGAGGGGTCCCATCCTACGAGCAGTACTTC. It encodes CAWSVRGVPSYEQYF.

This clone was recorded once. The rearrangement links TRBV7-9 to TRBJ2-1, with TRBD2 matching 10 bases. V lost 1 base and J lost 4; bases outside the gene matches: 7. CDR1 is SEHNR, CDR2 FQNEAQ, per germline (reference sequence). This CDR3 is built from 17 residues. This CDR3 is CASSLGGLAYTYNEQFF. CDR3 coding DNA: TGTGCCAGCAGCTTAGGGGGACTAGCGTATACTTACAATGAGCAGTTCTTC.

This sequence joins TRBV6-4 and TRBJ2-5; unclear D gene. V lost 3 bases and J lost 4, with 12 bases in between. This CDR3 spans 14 amino acids. CDR1 and CDR2 (germline): MRHNA, SNTAGT. In DNA form, the CDR3 reads TGTGCCAGCAGTGAAAGAGCTGAGATAGAGACCCAGTACTTC. Translating it yields CASSERAEIETQYF.

The chain joins TRBV2 to TRBJ2-7, with 8 bases lining up with TRBD2. CDR1 is SNHLY, CDR2 FYNNEI, per germline. V gave up 6 bases and J gave up 5 bases; unmatched junction bases: 9. The CDR3 covers 14 residues. This CDR3 reads CASRAGVGFNEQYF. The CDR3 nucleotides read TGTGCCAGCAGAGCGGGAGTAGGGTTCAACGAGCAGTACTTC.

This chain links TRBV11-2 with TRBJ2-7; tentative D call: TRBD1 (5 bases). Germline-derived CDR1 and CDR2 are SGHAT and FQNNGV. V lost 4 bases and J lost 0, with 7 bases in between. CDR3 length: 13 residues. The CDR3 spells CASSYDSSYEQYF. The CDR3, as DNA: TGTGCCAGCAGCTATGACAGCTCCTACGAGCAGTACTTC.

DNA of the CDR3: TGTGCCAGCAGCCGGTATGGGACAGGGAGCCACGAGCAGTACTTC. It encodes CASSRYGTGSHEQYF. The gene calls are TRBV7-9 and TRBJ2-7; 9 nucleotides match TRBD1. Germline CDR1 reads SEHNR; CDR2 reads FQNEAQ (reference sequence). Losses at the gene ends were 5 bases for V and 5 bases for J; bases not matched to a gene: 10. The CDR3 is made up of 15 amino acids.

This chain uses TRBV7-2 with TRBJ2-7; unclear D gene. Germline loops: CDR1 SGHTA, CDR2 FQGNSA. The CDR3 spans 14 residues. Trimming took 1 base from V and 3 from J, leaving 10 bases between them. As DNA, the CDR3 is TGTGCCAGCAGCTTAGTATACTCCTACTACGAGCAGTACTTC. Translation gives CASSLVYSYYEQYF.

The CDR3 nucleotides read TGTGCCAGCACTGAGGCTAGCGGGACCTACAATGAGCAGTTCTTC. This sequence encodes CASTEASGTYNEQFF. This chain uses TRBV2 with TRBJ2-1, with 9 bases that match TRBD2. CDR1 is SNHLY, CDR2 FYNNEI, per germline. After removal of 7 bases from V and 2 bases from J, the junction contained 6 bases not matched to a gene. The length of the CDR3 is 15 residues.

The chain links TRBV5-6 to TRBJ2-4, with D possibly matching TRBD1 (5 bases). The CDR3 has 14 amino acids. V lost 6 bases, J lost 1 base, and 11 bases lay in between. In germline, CDR1 is SGHDT, CDR2 YYEEEE. The CDR3 is CASTSGLAKNIQYF. CDR3 coding DNA: TGTGCCAGCACCTCAGGGCTGGCCAAAAACATTCAGTACTTC.

The V and J genes are TRBV5-6 and TRBJ1-5, with TRBD1 matching over 7 bases. This CDR3 spans 16 amino acids. Germline V gene lookup returns CDR1 SGHDT and CDR2 YYEEEE. The V and J ends lost 0 bases and 3 bases, in that order; junction bases with no gene match: 6. CDR3 DNA sequence: TGTGCCAGCAGCTTGGGAGGGGACAGTTCCAATCAGCCCCAGCATTTT. Translation gives CASSLGGDSSNQPQHF.

This clone was observed once. The V and J genes are TRBV11-2 and TRBJ2-5, with D perhaps TRBD1 or TRBD2 (6 bases each). The CDR3 consists of 19 residues. V lost 0 bases, J lost 3 bases, and 23 bases lay in between. Germline V CDR1 and CDR2: SGHAT, FQNNGV. This CDR3 reads CASSLDHLRGVSRKETQYF. CDR3 DNA: TGTGCCAGCAGCTTAGATCACTTGAGGGGGGTGTCGAGAAAAGAGACCCAGTACTTC.

The chain couples TRBV7-9 to TRBJ1-1, with D possibly matching TRBD1 (6 bases). Germline values: CDR1 SEHNR, CDR2 FQNEAQ (reference sequence). This CDR3 spans 17 amino acids. Trimming took 5 bases from V and 3 from J, leaving 22 bases between them. CDR3 in DNA: TGTGCCAGCAGCAATAGAGGGGGTCCAGGCGGGTACACTGAAGCTTTCTTT. It yields the protein CASSNRGGPGGYTEAFF.

This clone was recorded a few times. The J gene is TRBJ2-7, the V gene TRBV9; 9 bases agree with TRBD2. Germline CDR1 SGDLS, CDR2 YYNGEE. V was pared by 2 bases and J by 1 base, with 7 bases of the junction left unmatched. The CDR3 totals 16 residues. This CDR3 reads CASSVSPLAGSYEQYF. The DNA for the CDR3 is TGTGCCAGCAGCGTCAGCCCTCTAGCGGGGTCCTACGAGCAGTACTTC.

This clone was counted only a few times. V and J are TRBV5-6 and TRBJ2-7; D perhaps matches TRBD1 (5 bases). V was pared by 3 bases and J by 6 bases, with 16 bases between. The length of the CDR3 is 14 residues. In germline, CDR1 is SGHDT, CDR2 YYEEEE. CDR3 nucleotide sequence: TGTGCCAGCAGCTATAGTGCAGGGTTCGGCGAGCAGTACTTC. Protein product: CASSYSAGFGEQYF.

This clone has a count of ten or more. An end of the junction does not agree with germline; a read error may underlie this. The chain is built from TRBV5-1 and TRBJ2-1; the D is unclear. The CDR3 extends over 14 amino acids. The germline V gene encodes CDR1 SGHRS and CDR2 YFSETQ. This CDR3 is CASRLDSTYNEQFF. In DNA, the CDR3 is TGCGCCAGCAGATTGGATTCTACCTACAATGAGCAGTTCTTC.